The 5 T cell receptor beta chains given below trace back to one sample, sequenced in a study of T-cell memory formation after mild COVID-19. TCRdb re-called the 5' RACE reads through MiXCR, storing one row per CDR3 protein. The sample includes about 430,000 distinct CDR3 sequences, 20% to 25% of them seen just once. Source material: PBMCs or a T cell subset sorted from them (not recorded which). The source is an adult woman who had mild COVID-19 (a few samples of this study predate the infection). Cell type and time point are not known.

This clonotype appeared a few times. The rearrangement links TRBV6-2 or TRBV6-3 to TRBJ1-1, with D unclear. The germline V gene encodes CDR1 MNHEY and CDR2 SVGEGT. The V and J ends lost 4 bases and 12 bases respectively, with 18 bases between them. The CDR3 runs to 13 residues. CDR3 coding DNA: TGTGCCAGCAGTTTCCCATACACTGAAGATACTTTCTTT. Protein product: CASSFPYTEDTFF.

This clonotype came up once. Here the CDR3 reads CASSLTGQPNTEAFF. CDR3 nucleotides: TGTGCCAGCAGCCTAACGGGACAACCGAACACTGAAGCTTTCTTT. The J gene is TRBJ1-1, the V gene TRBV3-1, with TRBD1 as a possible D gene (6 bases). Trimming took 4 bases from V and 1 from J, leaving 13 bases between them. Germline lookup yields CDR1 LGHDT and CDR2 YNNKEL (reference sequence). The CDR3 totals 15 residues.

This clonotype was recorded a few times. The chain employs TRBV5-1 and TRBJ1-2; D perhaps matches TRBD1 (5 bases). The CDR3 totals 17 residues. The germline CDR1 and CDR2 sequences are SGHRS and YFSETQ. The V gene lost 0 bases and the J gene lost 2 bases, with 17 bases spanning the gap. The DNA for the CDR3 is TGCGCCAGCAGCTTGGGGTATCAGGGATTCCCCAACTATGGCTACACCTTC. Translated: CASSLGYQGFPNYGYTF.

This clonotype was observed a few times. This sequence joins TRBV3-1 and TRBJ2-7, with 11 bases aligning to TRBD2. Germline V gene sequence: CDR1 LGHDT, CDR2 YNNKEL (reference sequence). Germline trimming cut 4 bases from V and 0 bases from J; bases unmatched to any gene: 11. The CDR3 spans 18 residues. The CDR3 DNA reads TGTGCCAGCAGCCCTAAACCGGGACTAGCGGACCTCTCCTACGAGCAGTACTTC. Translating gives CASSPKPGLADLSYEQYF.

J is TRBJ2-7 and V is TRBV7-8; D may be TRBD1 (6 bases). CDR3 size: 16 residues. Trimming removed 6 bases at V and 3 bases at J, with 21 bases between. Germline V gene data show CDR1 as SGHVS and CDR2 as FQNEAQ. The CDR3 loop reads CASRALRGTGIYEQYF. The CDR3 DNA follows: TGTGCCAGCAGAGCTTTGAGGGGGACGGGTATCTACGAGCAGTACTTC.